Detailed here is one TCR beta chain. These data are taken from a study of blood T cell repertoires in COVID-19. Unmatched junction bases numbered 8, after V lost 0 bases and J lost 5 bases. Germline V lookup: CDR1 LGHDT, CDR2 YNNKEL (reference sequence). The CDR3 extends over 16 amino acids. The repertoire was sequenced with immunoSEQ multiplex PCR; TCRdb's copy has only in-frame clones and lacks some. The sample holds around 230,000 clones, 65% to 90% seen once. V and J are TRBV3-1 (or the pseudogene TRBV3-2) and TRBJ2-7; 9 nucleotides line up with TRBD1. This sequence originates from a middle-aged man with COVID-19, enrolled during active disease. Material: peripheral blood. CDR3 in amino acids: CASSQEGGQGFDEQYF. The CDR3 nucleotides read TGTGCCAGCAGCCAAGAGGGCGGACAGGGGTTTGACGAGCAGTACTTC.